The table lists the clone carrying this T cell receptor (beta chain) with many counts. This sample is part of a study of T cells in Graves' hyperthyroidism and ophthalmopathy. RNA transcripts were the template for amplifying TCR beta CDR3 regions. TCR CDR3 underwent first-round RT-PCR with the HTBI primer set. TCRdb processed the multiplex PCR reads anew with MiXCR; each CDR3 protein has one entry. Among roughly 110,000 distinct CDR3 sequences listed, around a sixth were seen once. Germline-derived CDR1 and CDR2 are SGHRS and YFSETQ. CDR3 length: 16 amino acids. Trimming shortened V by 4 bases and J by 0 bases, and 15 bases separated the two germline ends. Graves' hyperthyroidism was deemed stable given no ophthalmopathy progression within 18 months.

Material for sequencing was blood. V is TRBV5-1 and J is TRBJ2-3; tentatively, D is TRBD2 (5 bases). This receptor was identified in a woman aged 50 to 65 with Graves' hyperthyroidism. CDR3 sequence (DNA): TGCGCCAGCAGCCGGGAACCGGTGACAAGCACAGATACGCAGTATTTT. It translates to CASSREPVTSTDTQYF.